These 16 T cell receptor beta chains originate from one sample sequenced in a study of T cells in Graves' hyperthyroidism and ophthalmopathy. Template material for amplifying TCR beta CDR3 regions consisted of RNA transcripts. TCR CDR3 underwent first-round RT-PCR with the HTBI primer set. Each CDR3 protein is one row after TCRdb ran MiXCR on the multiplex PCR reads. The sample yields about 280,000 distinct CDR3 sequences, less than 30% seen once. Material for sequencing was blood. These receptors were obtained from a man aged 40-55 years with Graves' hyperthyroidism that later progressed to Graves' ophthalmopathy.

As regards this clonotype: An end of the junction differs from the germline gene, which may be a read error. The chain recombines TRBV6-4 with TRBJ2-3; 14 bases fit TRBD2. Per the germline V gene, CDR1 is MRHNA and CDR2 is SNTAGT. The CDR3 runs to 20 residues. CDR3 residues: CASTDRDKTGLAGVYDTQYF. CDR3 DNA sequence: TGTGCCAGCACTGACCGGGACAAAACGGGACTAGCGGGAGTTTATGATACGCAGTATTTT.

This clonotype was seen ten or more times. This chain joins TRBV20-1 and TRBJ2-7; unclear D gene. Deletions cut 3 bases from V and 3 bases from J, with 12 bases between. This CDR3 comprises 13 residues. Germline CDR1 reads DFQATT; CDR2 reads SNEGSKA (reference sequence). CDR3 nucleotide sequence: TGCAGTGCTAGGTTCCTGGCCAACTACGAGCAGTACTTC. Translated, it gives CSARFLANYEQYF.

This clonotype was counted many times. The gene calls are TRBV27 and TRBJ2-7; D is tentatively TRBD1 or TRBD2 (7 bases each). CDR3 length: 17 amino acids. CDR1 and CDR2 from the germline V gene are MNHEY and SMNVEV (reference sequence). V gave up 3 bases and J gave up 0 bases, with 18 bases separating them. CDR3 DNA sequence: TGTGCCAGCAGTTTGAAGCGGGACAGCCCTATCTCCTACGAGCAGTACTTC. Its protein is CASSLKRDSPISYEQYF.

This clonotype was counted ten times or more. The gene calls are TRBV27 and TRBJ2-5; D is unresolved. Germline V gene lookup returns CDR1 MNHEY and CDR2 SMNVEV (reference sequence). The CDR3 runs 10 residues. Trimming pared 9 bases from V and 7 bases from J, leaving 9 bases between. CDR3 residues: CARALRTQYF. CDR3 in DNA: TGTGCCAGGGCCCTGAGGACCCAGTACTTC.

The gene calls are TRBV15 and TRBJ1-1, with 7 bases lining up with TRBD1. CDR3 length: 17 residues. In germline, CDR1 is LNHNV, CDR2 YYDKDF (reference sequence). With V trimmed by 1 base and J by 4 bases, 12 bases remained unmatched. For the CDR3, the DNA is TGTGCCACCAGCAGAGCCCCCCTCGGTTCAGGGGGCACTGAAGCTTTCTTT. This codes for CATSRAPLGSGGTEAFF.

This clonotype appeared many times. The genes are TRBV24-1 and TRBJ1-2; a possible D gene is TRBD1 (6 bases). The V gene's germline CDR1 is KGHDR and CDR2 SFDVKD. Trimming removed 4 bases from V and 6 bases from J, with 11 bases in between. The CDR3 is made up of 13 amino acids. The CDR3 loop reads CATSDGTYHGYTF. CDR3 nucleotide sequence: TGTGCCACCAGTGACGGGACATACCATGGCTACACCTTC.

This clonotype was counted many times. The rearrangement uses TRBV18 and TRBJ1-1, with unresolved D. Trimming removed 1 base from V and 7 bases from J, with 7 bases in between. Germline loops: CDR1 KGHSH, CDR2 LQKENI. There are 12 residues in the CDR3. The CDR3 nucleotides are TGTGCCAGCTCACCACGGCAGTTTGAAGCTTTCTTT. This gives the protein CASSPRQFEAFF.

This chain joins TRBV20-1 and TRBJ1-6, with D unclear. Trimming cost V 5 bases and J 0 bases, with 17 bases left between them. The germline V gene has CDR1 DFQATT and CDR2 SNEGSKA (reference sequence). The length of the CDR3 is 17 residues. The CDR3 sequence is CSARRVWESSYNSPLHF. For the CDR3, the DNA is TGCAGTGCTCGAAGGGTGTGGGAAAGCTCCTATAATTCACCCCTCCACTTT.

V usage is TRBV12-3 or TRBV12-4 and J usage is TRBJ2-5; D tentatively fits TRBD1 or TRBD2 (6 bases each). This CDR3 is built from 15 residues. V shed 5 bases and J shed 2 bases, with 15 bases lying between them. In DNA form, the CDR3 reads TGTGCCAGCAGTAGGGGGGCCCGGGGGCAAGAGACCCAGTACTTC. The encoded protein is CASSRGARGQETQYF.

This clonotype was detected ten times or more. Here the CDR3 DNA reads TGTGCCACCAGTGATCCACCCGGGACAGGGGGATCTGGGGCCAACGTCCTGACTTTC. Translating it yields CATSDPPGTGGSGANVLTF. The chain links TRBV24-1 to TRBJ2-6; TRBD1 agrees at 11 bases. Germline V gene lookup returns CDR1 KGHDR and CDR2 SFDVKD. CDR3 length equals 19 residues. J lost 1 base, V lost 3 bases, and 7 bases had no gene match.

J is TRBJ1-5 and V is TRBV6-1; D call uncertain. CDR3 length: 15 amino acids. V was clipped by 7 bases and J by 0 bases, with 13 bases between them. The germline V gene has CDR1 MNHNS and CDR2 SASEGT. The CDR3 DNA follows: TGTGCCAGCACATCAGGAGTAAATAGCAATCAGCCCCAGCATTTT. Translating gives CASTSGVNSNQPQHF.

CDR3 nucleotide sequence: TGTGCCAGCAGTACAGCTTTTGCCTACGAGCAGTACTTC. It specifies CASSTAFAYEQYF. The chain recombines TRBV6-1 with TRBJ2-7, with D uncertain. Germline CDR1 reads MNHNS; CDR2 reads SASEGT. This CDR3 contains 13 residues. Trimming took off 5 bases at V and 2 bases at J, with 10 bases between the two ends.

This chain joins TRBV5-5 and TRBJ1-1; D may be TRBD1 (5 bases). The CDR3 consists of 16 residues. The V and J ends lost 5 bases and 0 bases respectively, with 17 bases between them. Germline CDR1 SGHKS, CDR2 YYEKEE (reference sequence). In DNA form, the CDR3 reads TGTGCCAGCAGAATTCCTCCATCGGGGCTGAACACTGAAGCTTTCTTT. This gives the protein CASRIPPSGLNTEAFF.

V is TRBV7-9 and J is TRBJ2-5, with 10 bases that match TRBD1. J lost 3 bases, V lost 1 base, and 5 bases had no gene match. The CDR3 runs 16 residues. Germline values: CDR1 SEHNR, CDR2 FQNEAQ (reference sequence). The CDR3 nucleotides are TGTGCCAGCAGCTTAGGCCCCGGGACAGGGGAAGAGACCCAGTACTTC. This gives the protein CASSLGPGTGEETQYF.

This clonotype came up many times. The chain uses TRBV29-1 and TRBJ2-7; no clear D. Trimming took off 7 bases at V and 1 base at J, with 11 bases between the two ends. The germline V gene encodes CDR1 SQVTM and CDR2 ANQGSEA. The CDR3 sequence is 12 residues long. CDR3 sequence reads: CSGTTDSYEQYF. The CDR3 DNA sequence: TGCAGCGGTACGACGGATTCCTACGAGCAGTACTTC.

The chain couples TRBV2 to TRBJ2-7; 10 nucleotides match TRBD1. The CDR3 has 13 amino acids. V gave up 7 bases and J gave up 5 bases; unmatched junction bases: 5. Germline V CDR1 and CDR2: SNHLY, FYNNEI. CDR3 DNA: TGTGCCAGCAAGGACAGGGGGGGAAACGAGCAGTACTTC. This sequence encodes CASKDRGGNEQYF.